Shown below are 11 T cell receptor beta chains from a single sample sequenced in a study of T cells in women clearing cervical HPV infection. Libraries were prepared by immunoSEQ multiplex PCR; TCRdb keeps only in-frame clonotypes and omits some of them. The sample data list fewer than 25,000 clones. Sequenced material: blood buffy coat. The receptor source for this set is a woman between 18 and 75 years old with a cervical HPV16 infection that either progressed to CIN3+ or cleared (not recorded which).

Regarding this clone: The read terminates 3 residues before the CDR3 end, so the remaining end is supplied by the germline J gene. This chain uses TRBV10-3 with TRBJ1-1; D is possibly TRBD1 (6 bases). The CDR3 consists of 13 residues. Germline V lookup: CDR1 ENHRY, CDR2 SYGVKD. Trimming stripped 8 bases from V and 1 base from J, with 11 bases between. The part of the CDR3 DNA that was read is TGTGCCATCGGAGGACAGAGGAACACTGAA. Encoded protein: CAIGGQRNTE. The whole CDR3 reads CAIGGQRNTEAFF.

Concerning this clone itself: The read falls 3 residues short of the CDR3 end, and the missing part is taken from the germline J gene. V is TRBV13 and J is TRBJ2-7; D is undetermined. V lost 4 bases to trimming and J lost 5 bases, with 15 bases between them. CDR1 PRHDT and CDR2 FYEKMQ come from the germline V gene (reference sequence). This CDR3 comprises 14 residues. The CDR3 spells CASSSDGWVHEQYF. CDR3 bases read: TGTGCCAGCAGCTCCGACGGGTGGGTCCACGAG.

About this clone itself: Read data end 3 residues before the CDR3 end; the end is taken from the germline J gene. The gene calls are TRBV4-1 and TRBJ2-7; TRBD2 aligns across 11 bases. The germline V gene encodes CDR1 MGHRA and CDR2 YSYEKL. The CDR3 covers 17 residues. Trimming took 1 base from V and 2 from J; bases not matched to a gene: 7. CDR3 residues: CASSQVISLAGAYEQYF. Incomplete CDR3 DNA: TGCGCCAGCAGCCAAGTGATATCACTAGCGGGAGCCTACGAG.

Notes on this clone: The read ends 3 residues before the CDR3 terminus; that terminus is restored from the germline J gene. J is TRBJ2-1 and V is TRBV5-1, with 9 bases matching TRBD2. CDR3 length: 14 amino acids. Germline values: CDR1 SGHRS, CDR2 YFSETQ. With V trimmed by 5 bases and J by 7 bases, 7 bases remained unmatched. CDR3 region: CASSLGLAGNEQFF. The part of the CDR3 DNA that was read is TGCGCCAGCAGTCTGGGACTAGCCGGTAATGAG.

As concerns this clone: The read stops 3 residues short of the end of the CDR3; the missing end is completed from the germline J gene. The chain employs TRBV11-3 and TRBJ2-3; D gene ambiguous. The CDR3 consists of 12 residues. Germline loops: CDR1 SGHNT, CDR2 YENEEA. V was trimmed by 4 bases and J by 2 bases, leaving 4 bases between them. The CDR3: CASSSNTDTQYF. CDR3 DNA, as far as it was read: TGTGCCAGCAGCTCCAACACAGATACG.

About this clone: The read finishes 3 residues shy of the CDR3 end, and the germline J gene is used to complete it. This rearrangement joins TRBV5-1 to TRBJ2-1; a possible D gene is TRBD1 (6 bases). The CDR3 has 16 amino acids. Germline-derived CDR1 and CDR2 are SGHRS and YFSETQ. The V end lost 4 bases, the J end lost 9 bases, and 23 bases lay between the germline ends. The sequenced part of the CDR3 DNA is TGCGCCAGCAGCCGAGACCGGGACACCGAGATGAGTGAG. Its translation is CASSRDRDTEMSE. The whole CDR3 protein is CASSRDRDTEMSEQFF.

As for this clone: The DNA ends 3 residues before the CDR3 does, and the rest of the CDR3 is filled in from the germline J gene. The chain is built from TRBV20-1 and TRBJ2-5, with 7 bases aligning to TRBD1. From germline, CDR1 is DFQATT and CDR2 SNEGSKA (reference sequence). The junction had 11 bases not matched to a gene; V was cut back by 6 bases and J by 4 bases. This CDR3 is built from 14 residues. The CDR3 spells CSALEPTGRETQYF. The CDR3 DNA, read in part, is TGCAGTGCCCTGGAACCGACAGGGAGAGAGACC.

As regards this clone: The read falls 3 residues short of the CDR3 end, and the missing part is taken from the germline J gene. This sequence joins TRBV7-8 and TRBJ2-2, with 8 bases fitting TRBD1. There are 17 residues in the CDR3. Germline V lookup: CDR1 SGHVS, CDR2 FQNEAQ. The CDR3 protein is CASSRYRDRTFNEKLFF. The CDR3 DNA, read in part, is TGTGCCAGCAGCAGATACCGGGACAGGACTTTTAATGAAAAG.

For this clone: The read stops 3 residues short of the end of the CDR3; the missing end is completed from the germline J gene. The chain couples TRBV2 to TRBJ2-5, with D tentatively TRBD2 (6 bases). CDR3 length equals 16 residues. Germline loops: CDR1 SNHLY, CDR2 FYNNEI. Trimming removed 5 bases at V and 2 bases at J, with 18 bases between. The sequenced part of the CDR3 DNA is TGTGCCAGCAGTCCCCCCCCGGCCGGGACTCAAGAGACC. Amino acids: CASSPPPAGTQET. The CDR3 as a whole reads CASSPPPAGTQETQYF.

As regards this clone: The DNA ends 3 residues before the CDR3 does, and the rest of the CDR3 is filled in from the germline J gene. The chain combines TRBV7-2 with TRBJ2-3, with a tentative D call TRBD2 (6 bases). Germline V gives CDR1 SGHTA, CDR2 FQGNSA. CDR3 length: 14 amino acids. Trimming took off 3 bases at V and 3 bases at J, with 10 bases between the two ends. The CDR3 reads CASSLDAGTDTQYF. The DNA read from the CDR3 is TGTGCCAGCAGCTTGGATGCGGGAACAGATACG.

Concerning this clone itself: The observed sequence ends 3 residues before the CDR3 terminus, with the missing tail filled in from the germline J gene. J is TRBJ1-1 and V is TRBV7-8; D is possibly TRBD1 (6 bases). V lost 2 bases, J lost 0 bases, and 10 bases lay in between. The CDR3 runs 15 residues. Germline lookup yields CDR1 SGHVS and CDR2 FQNEAQ. The CDR3 protein is CASSLSAGVNTEAFF. CDR3 bases read: TGTGCCAGCAGCTTATCCGCAGGGGTGAACACTGAA.